These T cell receptor beta chains were read from a single sample in a study of blood T cell repertoires in COVID-19. Clones were sequenced by immunoSEQ multiplex PCR, and TCRdb holds only the in-frame ones, with some missing. The profile shows hundreds of thousands of clones, more than 70% of them singletons. Input material: peripheral blood. These receptors were collected from a woman aged 40 to 50 who had recovered from COVID-19. CDR3s include the opening cysteine and the closing phenylalanine or tryptophan. D genes are given only for firm matches. Not all rows give a size; the values are once, few, many and, for expanded clones, a class.

J: TRBJ2-3
length: 21
D: TRBD1
size: -
V: TRBV10-3
DNA: TGTGCCATCAGTGAGTCGAAGGGCCGACAGGGGAGCGGCGTGCTGACAGATACGCAGTATTTT
CDR3: CAISESKGRQGSGVLTDTQYF

J: TRBJ2-5
length: 14
D: TRBD1
size: -
V: TRBV9
DNA: TGTGCCAGCAGGTTGGGACAGGGTGACGAGACCCAGTACTTC
CDR3: CASRLGQGDETQYF

J: TRBJ2-2
length: 17
D: -
size: -
V: TRBV7-2
DNA: TGTGCCACACACGTCACAAGCTCCCGACTGAACACCGGGGAGCTGTTTTTT
CDR3: CATHVTSSRLNTGELFF

J: TRBJ2-7
length: 15
D: TRBD2
size: -
V: TRBV7-2
DNA: TGTGCCAGCAGCCCCCAAGGGCGGGAGAAATACGAGCAGTACTTC
CDR3: CASSPQGREKYEQYF

J: TRBJ1-5
length: 15
D: -
size: -
V: TRBV28
DNA: TGTGCCAGCAGTTTCGGAGCGTATAGCAATCAGCCCCAGCATTTT
CDR3: CASSFGAYSNQPQHF

J: TRBJ2-7
length: 14
D: TRBD2
size: once
V: TRBV7-3
DNA: TGTGCCAGCAGCCCCGGGGGGGGGACCTACGAGCAGTACTTC
CDR3: CASSPGGGTYEQYF

J: TRBJ2-2
length: 16
D: TRBD1
size: -
V: TRBV6-1
DNA: TGTGCCAGCAGTGAAAGTAGGGGACAGGGTACCGGGGAGCTGTTTTTT
CDR3: CASSESRGQGTGELFF

J: TRBJ2-3
length: 14
D: TRBD1
size: -
V: TRBV5-6
DNA: TGTGCCAGCAGCTCACAGGGGCCCGCAGATACGCAGTATTTT
CDR3: CASSSQGPADTQYF

J: TRBJ1-3
length: 17
D: -
size: -
V: TRBV9
DNA: TGTGCCAGCAGCGTAGGTGGGGGGGGCCGTGGAGGAAACACCATATATTTT
CDR3: CASSVGGGGRGGNTIYF

J: TRBJ2-7
length: 15
D: -
size: -
V: TRBV7-9
DNA: TGTGCCAGCAGCCCCCCGGGTTCCCCATCCTACGAGCAGTACTTC
CDR3: CASSPPGSPSYEQYF

J: TRBJ1-5
length: 15
D: TRBD1
size: -
V: TRBV20-1
DNA: TGCAGTGCTAGTGTGTTAGACAGGGATCATCAGCCCCAGCATTTT
CDR3: CSASVLDRDHQPQHF

J: TRBJ1-4
length: 15
D: -
size: -
V: TRBV3-1/TRBV3-2
DNA: TGTGCCAGCAGCCGCCGACAGACAACTAATGAAAAACTGTTTTTT
CDR3: CASSRRQTTNEKLFF

J: TRBJ2-7
length: 15
D: TRBD2
size: -
V: TRBV10-3
DNA: TGTGCCATCAGGACCTCTAGCGGGAGTTATTACGAGCAGTACTTC
CDR3: CAIRTSSGSYYEQYF

J: TRBJ1-2
length: 14
D: -
size: -
V: TRBV28
DNA: TGTGCCAGCGATCCGGGGGGTATTGCGGATGGCTACACCTTC
CDR3: CASDPGGIADGYTF

J: TRBJ2-2
length: 16
D: -
size: once
V: TRBV9
DNA: TGTGCCAGCAGCGTAGAGGGGTGGACTACCACCGGGGAGCTGTTTTTT
CDR3: CASSVEGWTTTGELFF

J: TRBJ1-2
length: 17
D: TRBD1
size: -
V: TRBV19
DNA: TGTGCCAGTAGTATCACCCCTACGACAGGGGGCGGCTATGGCTACACCTTC
CDR3: CASSITPTTGGGYGYTF

J: TRBJ1-4
length: 13
D: -
size: -
V: TRBV7-2
DNA: TGTGCCAGCAGCCGCGCGGGTGATGAAAAACTGTTTTTT
CDR3: CASSRAGDEKLFF

J: TRBJ1-3
length: 14
D: TRBD1
size: -
V: TRBV5-1
DNA: TGCGCCAGCAGCCTGACAGGGGCTGGAAACACCATATATTTT
CDR3: CASSLTGAGNTIYF

J: TRBJ1-3
length: 14
D: -
size: -
V: TRBV2
DNA: TGTGCCAGCAGTGTCCTATTACCTGGAAACACCATATATTTT
CDR3: CASSVLLPGNTIYF

J: TRBJ1-2
length: 16
D: -
size: -
V: TRBV19
DNA: TGTGCCAGTAGCCTCGTTCCTGGAGTCCTTAACTATGGCTACACCTTC
CDR3: CASSLVPGVLNYGYTF

J: TRBJ2-1
length: 16
D: TRBD2
size: once
V: TRBV18
DNA: TGTGCCAGCTCTCAGGGGACTAGCGGGCCGTACAATGAGCAGTTCTTC
CDR3: CASSQGTSGPYNEQFF

J: TRBJ2-7
length: 13
D: TRBD2
size: -
V: TRBV9
DNA: TGTGCCAGCAGCGCGGGACTAGTAGGTGAGCAGTACTTC
CDR3: CASSAGLVGEQYF